Listed below are T cell receptor beta chains from one sample, sequenced in a study of T cell responses to AZD1222 COVID-19 vaccine. Here immunoSEQ multiplex PCR was the method, and the copy in TCRdb shows in-frame clones only, minus some. The sample contains 150,000 to 200,000 clones, 85% to 90% of which appear only once. This specimen consisted of peripheral blood, obtained on day 0 of AZD1222 vaccination. The receptors shown here come from an adult in good health. Each CDR3 is given with its conserved first and last residue. Fields, in order: clone size, D gene, V gene, J gene, CDR3 protein, CDR3 DNA. D genes are given only for firm matches. Not all rows give a size; the values are once, few, many and, for expanded clones, a class.

>NA|TRBD2|TRBV4-3|TRBJ2-2
CASSPSLAGVWGELFF
TGCGCCAGCAGCCCCAGCCTAGCGGGAGTTTGGGGGGAGCTGTTTTTT
>NA|TRBD1|TRBV28|TRBJ1-1
CASSRAGQGGTEAFF
TGTGCCAGCAGTCGTGCGGGACAGGGGGGAACTGAAGCTTTCTTT
>NA|NA|TRBV29-1|TRBJ1-5
CSVGQGTNQPQHF
TGCAGCGTTGGTCAGGGCACGAATCAGCCCCAGCATTTT
>NA|TRBD1|TRBV28|TRBJ1-6
CASSLVQGNSPLHF
TGTGCCAGCAGTTTAGTACAGGGGAATTCACCCCTCCACTTT
>once|TRBD1|TRBV28|TRBJ1-4
CASTARSIGTGVNEKLFF
TGTGCCAGCACCGCTCGGAGTATCGGGACAGGCGTTAATGAAAAACTGTTTTTT
>NA|NA|TRBV6-5|TRBJ1-2
CASSYSSSRKGYGYTF
TGTGCCAGCAGTTACTCCTCGTCGCGGAAGGGGTATGGCTACACCTTC
>once|TRBD1|TRBV7-2|TRBJ2-7
CASSQRDRGTYEQYF
TGTGCCAGCAGCCAAAGGGACAGGGGGACCTACGAGCAGTACTTC
>NA|NA|TRBV7-2|TRBJ2-5
CASSFVLRETQYF
TGTGCCAGCAGCTTCGTCTTGAGGGAGACCCAGTACTTC
>NA|NA|TRBV18|TRBJ1-3
CASSPDGSYSGNTIYF
TGTGCCAGCTCACCAGACGGGTCCTACTCTGGAAACACCATATATTTT
>once|NA|TRBV7-2|TRBJ2-2
CASSPLRQDTGELFF
TGTGCCAGCAGCCCCCTACGGCAGGACACCGGGGAGCTGTTTTTT
>NA|TRBD1|TRBV6-5|TRBJ1-5
CAARTGGNQPQHF
TGTGCCGCTCGGACAGGGGGAAATCAGCCCCAGCATTTT
>NA|NA|TRBV19|TRBJ2-7
CASSSRLFGSYEQYF
TGTGCCAGTAGTAGTCGGCTTTTCGGGTCCTACGAGCAGTACTTC
>NA|NA|TRBV19|TRBJ2-5
CASSTPDATVCQYF
TGTGCCAGTAGTACCCCGGACGCCACGGTGTGCCAGTACTTC
>NA|NA|TRBV2|TRBJ1-1
CASSVGGYTEAFF
TGTGCCAGCAGTGTTGGGGGGTACACTGAAGCTTTCTTT
>NA|NA|TRBV2|TRBJ2-6
CASSEEGALTGANVLTF
TGTGCCAGCAGTGAGGAGGGGGCACTTACTGGGGCCAACGTCCTGACTTTC
>NA|NA|TRBV5-1|TRBJ1-2
CASSLGTALSYGYTF
TGCGCCAGCAGCTTGGGGACAGCATTAAGCTATGGCTACACCTTC
>once|NA|TRBV5-5|TRBJ1-6
CASSWEKHLHF
TGTGCCAGCAGTTGGGAGAAGCACCTCCACTTT
>NA|TRBD1|TRBV28|TRBJ1-3
CASSSQGVNGNTIYF
TGTGCCAGCAGTTCCCAGGGGGTTAATGGAAACACCATATATTTT
>NA|TRBD1|TRBV20-1|TRBJ2-7
CSASSGTGGVEQYF
TGCAGTGCTAGTTCCGGGACAGGGGGCGTCGAGCAGTACTTC
>NA|NA|TRBV6-4|TRBJ2-1
CASSNGLEQFF
TGTGCCAGCAGTAACGGGCTAGAGCAGTTCTTC
>NA|TRBD1|TRBV7-9|TRBJ2-7
CASSQAQGVHEQYF
TGTGCCAGCAGCCAAGCACAGGGGGTGCACGAGCAGTACTTC
>many|NA|TRBV6-5|TRBJ2-5
CASSSPRQAQETQYF
TGTGCCAGCAGCTCACCCCGACAGGCTCAAGAGACCCAGTACTTC
>NA|NA|TRBV28|TRBJ1-5
CASSFTGNQPQHF
TGTGCCAGCAGTTTTACAGGAAATCAGCCCCAGCATTTT
>NA|TRBD1|TRBV19|TRBJ1-2
CASRDRVHGYTF
TGTGCCAGTAGGGACAGGGTTCACGGCTACACCTTC
>NA|NA|TRBV10-3|TRBJ1-2
CAIRGPDLLSMSYTF
TGTGCCATTAGGGGACCGGACCTTTTGTCTATGAGCTACACCTTC
>NA|NA|TRBV5-1|TRBJ1-6
CASSLDGGESPLHF
TGCGCCAGCAGCTTGGATGGGGGGGAATCACCCCTCCACTTT
>NA|NA|TRBV6-2/TRBV6-3|TRBJ1-5
CASSSKGGNQPQHF
TGTGCCAGCAGCAGCAAGGGTGGCAATCAGCCCCAGCATTTT
>NA|NA|TRBV6-5|TRBJ2-1
CASTGTPYPNRQFF
TGTGCCAGCACCGGGACTCCCTATCCTAATCGGCAGTTCTTC
>NA|NA|TRBV3-1/TRBV3-2|TRBJ1-4
CASSLGGALNEKLFF
TGTGCCAGCAGCCTCGGGGGAGCCCTTAATGAAAAACTGTTTTTT
>NA|NA|TRBV6-5|TRBJ1-2
CASTIRDTIAYGYTF
TGTGCCAGCACCATCCGGGACACCATCGCTTATGGCTACACCTTC
>NA|TRBD2|TRBV15|TRBJ2-1
CATSRVTSGRSNEQFF
TGTGCCACCAGCAGAGTGACCAGCGGGAGAAGCAATGAGCAGTTCTTC
>NA|NA|TRBV28|TRBJ1-4
CASSGVGGRYNEKLFF
TGTGCCAGCAGTGGAGTAGGGGGACGGTACAATGAAAAACTGTTTTTT
>NA|NA|TRBV9|TRBJ1-1
CASSLGGSTEAFF
TGTGCCAGTAGCCTGGGAGGGAGCACTGAAGCTTTCTTT
>NA|NA|TRBV19|TRBJ2-1
CASSIRYYEQFF
TGTGCCAGTAGTATAAGGTACTATGAGCAGTTCTTC
>once|TRBD1|TRBV18|TRBJ1-2
CASSPTGGAGYGYTF
TGTGCCAGCTCACCAACAGGGGGCGCGGGCTATGGCTACACCTTC
>NA|NA|TRBV2|TRBJ2-5
CASSEKRAYQETQYF
TGTGCCAGCAGTGAGAAGCGGGCGTACCAAGAGACCCAGTACTTC
>NA|TRBD1|TRBV30|TRBJ1-4
CAWSRTGGNEKLFF
TGTGCCTGGAGCAGAACAGGGGGCAATGAAAAACTGTTTTTT
>NA|NA|TRBV2|TRBJ2-7
CASILGATGGSSYEQYF
TGTGCCAGCATCCTAGGGGCGACAGGCGGTTCGTCCTACGAGCAGTACTTC
>NA|TRBD2|TRBV6-5|TRBJ2-7
CASSWFPGGAFDEQYF
TGTGCCAGCAGTTGGTTTCCGGGGGGGGCTTTCGACGAGCAGTACTTC
>NA|NA|TRBV25-1|TRBJ2-1
CASSVASGPYNEQFF
TGTGCCAGCAGTGTTGCGAGCGGGCCCTACAATGAGCAGTTCTTC